This passage covers 10 T cell receptor beta chains from one sample sequenced in a study of blood T cell repertoires in COVID-19. TCRdb keeps only in-frame clones here, not all; method: immunoSEQ multiplex PCR. The table records 200,000 or so clones, 88% of them present only once. The sequenced sample was PBMCs or T cells enriched from blood (not recorded which). The source of these receptors is a woman in her 30s who had recovered from COVID-19.

The chain uses TRBV7-9 and TRBJ1-5; TRBD1 is a possible D gene (5 bases). V dropped 6 bases and J dropped 6 bases, with 18 bases sitting between them. There are 15 residues in the CDR3. The germline gives CDR1 SEHNR, CDR2 FQNEAQ (reference sequence). Here the CDR3 DNA reads TGTGCCAGCAGTCTAGGCGGGGCGTTGGCTCAGCCCCAGCATTTT. Translating gives CASSLGGALAQPQHF. Together with reference TRBV7-9 and TRBJ1-5, the CDR3 gives the full variable domain: DTGVSQNPRHKITKRGQNVTFRCDPISEHNRLYWYRQTLGQGPEFLTYFQNEAQLEKSRLLSDRFSAERPKGSFSTLEIQRTEQGDSAMYLCASSLGGALAQPQHFGDGTRLSIL.

The CDR3 is CASSQRGTYNEQFF. The CDR3 region has the DNA TGTGCCAGCAGCCAAAGGGGTACCTACAATGAGCAGTTCTTC. The chain uses TRBV3-1 (or the pseudogene TRBV3-2) and TRBJ2-1; TRBD1 might be the D (5 bases). Per the germline V gene, CDR1 is LGHDT and CDR2 is YNNKEL (reference sequence). The ends were cut back, 2 bases at V and 2 bases at J, with 7 bases in the middle. This CDR3 has 14 amino acids.

The gene calls are TRBV19 and TRBJ1-2; TRBD1 aligns across 11 bases. Germline CDR1 and CDR2: LNHDA and SQIVND (reference sequence). V dropped 4 bases and J dropped 3; count of bases not matched to a gene: 10. This CDR3 has 17 residues. CDR3 sequence reads: CASSTRPRTGGDYGYTF. In DNA form, the CDR3 reads TGTGCCAGTAGTACCCGACCCCGGACAGGGGGCGACTATGGCTACACCTTC.

This clone was picked up a small number of times. CDR3 sequence: CASSQERTSGGEGFYNEQFF. DNA of the CDR3: TGTGCCAGCAGCCAAGAGAGGACTAGCGGGGGGGAGGGCTTTTACAATGAGCAGTTCTTC. This sequence joins TRBV3-1 (or the pseudogene TRBV3-2) and TRBJ2-1, with 15 bases fitting TRBD2. CDR3 length equals 20 residues. CDR1 and CDR2 from the germline V gene are LGHDT and YNNKEL (reference sequence). V gave up 0 bases and J gave up 4 bases; unmatched junction bases: 10.

The chain employs TRBV7-3 and TRBJ2-6, with TRBD1 identical over 12 bases. CDR1 SGHTA and CDR2 FQGTGA come from the germline V gene. The junction had 11 bases not matched to a gene; V was cut back by 4 bases and J by 4 bases. The CDR3 is made up of 19 amino acids. DNA of the CDR3: TGTGCCAGCAGCTCCACCCGGGACAGGGGGCGCGGGGGGGCCAACGTCCTGACTTTC. It is translated as CASSSTRDRGRGGANVLTF.

This clone was observed once. The chain uses TRBV5-1 and TRBJ1-4, with TRBD1 as a possible D gene (6 bases). V was shortened by 0 bases and J by 8 bases, with 14 bases between the two germline ends. CDR1 SGHRS and CDR2 YFSETQ come from the germline V gene. CDR3 length equals 15 residues. The CDR3 nucleotides are TGCGCCAGCAGCTTGGAGTCAGGGGTGGAGGAAAAACTGTTTTTT. This translates into CASSLESGVEEKLFF. Drawing the rest from reference TRBV5-1 and TRBJ1-4, the complete variable domain is KAGVTQTPRYLIKTRGQQVTLSCSPISGHRSVSWYQQTPGQGLQFLFEYFSETQRNKGNFPGRFSGRQFSNSRSEMNVSTLELGDSALYLCASSLESGVEEKLFFGSGTQLSVL.

This sequence joins TRBV12-5 and TRBJ2-7; TRBD1 agrees at 7 bases. CDR3 length: 13 amino acids. Per the germline V gene, CDR1 is LGHNT and CDR2 is FRNRAP. The ends lost 6 bases at V and 4 bases at J; junction bases unmatched: 6. The CDR3 region has the DNA TGTGCTAGTGGCCAAGACAGGGTATACGAGCAGTACTTC. This sequence encodes CASGQDRVYEQYF.

In DNA form, the CDR3 reads TGTGCCAGCAGCTTAGGTGGCTTATTAAACATTCAGTACTTC. Protein sequence: CASSLGGLLNIQYF. This sequence joins TRBV7-2 and TRBJ2-4; D remains unclear. Trimming took off 1 base at V and 6 bases at J, with 10 bases between the two ends. From germline, CDR1 is SGHTA and CDR2 FQGNSA. The length of the CDR3 is 14 residues.

The chain joins TRBV27 to TRBJ1-2; D possibly corresponds to TRBD1 (6 bases). With 2 bases removed from V and 4 bases from J, the gap between germline ends came to 14 bases. The CDR3 has 15 residues. Per the germline V gene, CDR1 is MNHEY and CDR2 is SMNVEV (reference sequence). As DNA, the CDR3 is TGTGCCAGCAGTTTAACAGGGAGTGGAATCTATGGCTACACCTTC. Translated: CASSLTGSGIYGYTF.

J is TRBJ1-5 and V is TRBV6-2 or TRBV6-3; D is possibly TRBD1 (6 bases). Germline-derived CDR1 and CDR2 are MNHEY and SVGEGT. The V and J ends lost 6 bases and 9 bases respectively, with 18 bases between them. CDR3 size: 14 residues. CDR3 amino acids: CASSPVGGAPPQHF. The CDR3 bases are TGTGCCAGCAGCCCCGTGGGGGGGGCCCCGCCCCAGCATTTT.